This paragraph reports one T cell receptor beta chain. Its antigen is unidentified. CDR3 length: 12 residues. Germline assignment: CDR1 SGDLS and CDR2 YYNGEE. V lost 5 bases and J 5 bases, leaving 9 bases between the germline ends. This sample stems from a study of beta chain features in type 1 diabetes. The overall study: Cell yields, gender and age were comparable in patients and healthy donors. Examination of sorted cells across all samples involved around 99 million cells. Whole-study findings and limits: Type 1 diabetes patients showed a moderate but significant shortening of TCRB CDR3s in all four CD4+ subsets.

Since all of the isolated RNA was reverse transcribed, expressed TCRB transcripts were what got sequenced. Profiling relied on immunoSEQ multiplex PCR, and the TCRdb table lists in-frame clones only, not all of them. The data contain hundreds of thousands of clones, over 12% of them singletons. Sequencing was done on a sample of naive CD4+ T cells from blood. The chain combines TRBV9 with TRBJ2-3, with a possible D match to TRBD2 (5 bases). This sequence originates from a man aged 18 to 35 with type 1 diabetes. Here the CDR3 DNA reads TGTGCCAGCAGAAGAGAGGGAGATACGCAGTATTTT. Protein: CASRREGDTQYF. Drawing the rest from reference TRBV9 and TRBJ2-3, the complete variable domain is DSGVTQTPKHLITATGQRVTLRCSPRSGDLSVYWYQQSLDQGLQFLIQYYNGEERAKGNILERFSAQQFPDLHSELNLSSLELGDSALYFCASRREGDTQYFGPGTRLTVL.